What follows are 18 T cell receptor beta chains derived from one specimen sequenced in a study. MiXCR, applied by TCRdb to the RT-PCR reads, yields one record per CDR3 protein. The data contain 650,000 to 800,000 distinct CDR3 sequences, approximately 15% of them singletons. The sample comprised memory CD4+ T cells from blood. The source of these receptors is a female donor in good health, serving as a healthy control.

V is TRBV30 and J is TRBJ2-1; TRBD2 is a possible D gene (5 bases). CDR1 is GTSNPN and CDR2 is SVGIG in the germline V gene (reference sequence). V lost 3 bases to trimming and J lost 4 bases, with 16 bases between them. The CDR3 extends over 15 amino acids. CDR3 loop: CAWRRADLRYNEQFF. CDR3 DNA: TGTGCCTGGAGGAGGGCGGACTTGAGGTACAATGAGCAGTTCTTC.

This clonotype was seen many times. In nucleotides, the CDR3 is TGTGCCAGCAGCTCCGGCGGGAGCGGCACAGATACGCAGTATTTT. It translates to CASSSGGSGTDTQYF. The chain has TRBV28 and TRBJ2-3; 7 bases map to TRBD2. The V and J ends lost 6 bases and 1 base, in that order; junction bases with no gene match: 7. Germline V gives CDR1 MDHEN, CDR2 SYDVKM. There are 15 residues in the CDR3.

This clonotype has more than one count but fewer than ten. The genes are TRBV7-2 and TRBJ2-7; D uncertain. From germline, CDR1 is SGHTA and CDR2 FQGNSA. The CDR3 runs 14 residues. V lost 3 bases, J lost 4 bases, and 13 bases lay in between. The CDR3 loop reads CASSLAFPFYEQYF. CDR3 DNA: TGTGCCAGCAGCTTGGCCTTTCCCTTTTACGAGCAGTACTTC.

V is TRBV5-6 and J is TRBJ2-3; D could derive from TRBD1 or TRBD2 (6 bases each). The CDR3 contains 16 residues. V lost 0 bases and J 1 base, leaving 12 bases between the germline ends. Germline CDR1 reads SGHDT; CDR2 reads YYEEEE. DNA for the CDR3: TGTGCCAGCAGCTTGGCCATCGGGGGCGGCACAGATACGCAGTATTTT. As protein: CASSLAIGGGTDTQYF.

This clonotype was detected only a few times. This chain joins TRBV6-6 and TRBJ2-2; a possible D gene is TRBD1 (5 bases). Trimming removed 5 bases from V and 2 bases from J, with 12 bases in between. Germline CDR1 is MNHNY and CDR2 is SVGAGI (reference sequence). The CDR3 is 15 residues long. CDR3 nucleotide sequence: TGTGCCAGCAGTGCCCAGGGTAGAAACACCGGGGAGCTGTTTTTT. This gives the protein CASSAQGRNTGELFF.

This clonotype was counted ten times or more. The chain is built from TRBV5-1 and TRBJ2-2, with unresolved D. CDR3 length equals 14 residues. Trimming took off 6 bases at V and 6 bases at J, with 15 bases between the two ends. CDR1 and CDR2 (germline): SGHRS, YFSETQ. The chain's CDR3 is CASTPGGGPGELFF. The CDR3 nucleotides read TGCGCCAGCACTCCCGGTGGCGGCCCCGGGGAGCTGTTTTTT.

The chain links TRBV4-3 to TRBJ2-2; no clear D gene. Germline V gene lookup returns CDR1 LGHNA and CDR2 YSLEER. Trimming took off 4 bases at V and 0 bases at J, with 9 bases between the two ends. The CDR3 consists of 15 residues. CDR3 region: CASSPEPSNTGELFF. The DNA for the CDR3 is TGCGCCAGCAGCCCCGAGCCTTCGAACACCGGGGAGCTGTTTTTT.

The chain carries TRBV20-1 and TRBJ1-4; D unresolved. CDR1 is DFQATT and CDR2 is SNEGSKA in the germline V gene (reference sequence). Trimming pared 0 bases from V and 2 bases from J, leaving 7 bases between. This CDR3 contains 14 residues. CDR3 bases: TGCAGTGCTAGAGAGTGGCCCACTAATGAAAAACTGTTTTTT. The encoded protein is CSAREWPTNEKLFF.

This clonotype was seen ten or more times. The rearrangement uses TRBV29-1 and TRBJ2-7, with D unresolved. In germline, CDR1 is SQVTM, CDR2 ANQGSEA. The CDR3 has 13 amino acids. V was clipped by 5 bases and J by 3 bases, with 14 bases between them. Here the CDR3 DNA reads TGCAGCGTTTCCCCAACCGGAGACTACGAGCAGTACTTC. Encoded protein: CSVSPTGDYEQYF.

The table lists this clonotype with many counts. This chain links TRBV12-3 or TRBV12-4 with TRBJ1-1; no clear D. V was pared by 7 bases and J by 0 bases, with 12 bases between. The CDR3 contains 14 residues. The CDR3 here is CASTPLGVNTEAFF. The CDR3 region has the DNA TGTGCCAGCACCCCCCTGGGAGTGAACACTGAAGCTTTCTTT.

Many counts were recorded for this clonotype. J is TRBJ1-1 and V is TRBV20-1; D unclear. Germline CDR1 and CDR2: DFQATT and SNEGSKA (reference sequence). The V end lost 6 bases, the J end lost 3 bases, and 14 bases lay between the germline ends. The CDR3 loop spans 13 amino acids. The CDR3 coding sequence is TGCAGTGCCCCGACAAATTCGGACACTGAAGCTTTCTTT. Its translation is CSAPTNSDTEAFF.

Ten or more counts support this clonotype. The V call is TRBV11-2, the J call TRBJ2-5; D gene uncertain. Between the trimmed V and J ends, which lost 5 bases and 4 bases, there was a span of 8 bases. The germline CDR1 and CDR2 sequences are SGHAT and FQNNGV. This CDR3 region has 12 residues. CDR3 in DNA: TGTGCCAGCAGCCCAGTCGGAGAGACCCAGTACTTC. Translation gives CASSPVGETQYF.

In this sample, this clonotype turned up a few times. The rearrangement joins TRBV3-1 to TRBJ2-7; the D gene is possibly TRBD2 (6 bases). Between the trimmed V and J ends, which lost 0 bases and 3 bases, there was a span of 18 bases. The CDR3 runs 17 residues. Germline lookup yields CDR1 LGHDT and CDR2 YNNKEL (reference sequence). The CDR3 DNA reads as TGTGCCAGCAGCCAAGATCGGGGAGGACTCGATTACTACGAGCAGTACTTC. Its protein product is CASSQDRGGLDYYEQYF.

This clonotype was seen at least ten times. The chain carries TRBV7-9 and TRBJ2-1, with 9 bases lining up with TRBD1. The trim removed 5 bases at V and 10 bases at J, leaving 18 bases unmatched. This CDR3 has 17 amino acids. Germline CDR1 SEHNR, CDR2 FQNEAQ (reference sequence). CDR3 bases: TGTGCCAGCAGCCGAATTATCCCGGGACAGGGTCACCACGAGCAGTTCTTC. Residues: CASSRIIPGQGHHEQFF.

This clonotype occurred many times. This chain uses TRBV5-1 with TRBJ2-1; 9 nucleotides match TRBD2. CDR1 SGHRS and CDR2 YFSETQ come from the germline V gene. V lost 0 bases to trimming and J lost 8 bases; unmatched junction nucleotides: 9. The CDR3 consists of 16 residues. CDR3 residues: CASSLGNSGSRDEQFF. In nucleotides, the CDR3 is TGCGCCAGCAGCTTGGGAAATAGCGGGAGCCGCGATGAGCAGTTCTTC.

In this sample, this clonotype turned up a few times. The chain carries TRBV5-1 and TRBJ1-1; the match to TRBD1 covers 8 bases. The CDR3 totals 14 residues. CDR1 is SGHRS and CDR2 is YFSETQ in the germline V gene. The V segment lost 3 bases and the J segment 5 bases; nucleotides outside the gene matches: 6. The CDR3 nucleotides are TGCGCCAGCAGCTGGAGCAGGGGGCAGACTGAAGCTTTCTTT. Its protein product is CASSWSRGQTEAFF.

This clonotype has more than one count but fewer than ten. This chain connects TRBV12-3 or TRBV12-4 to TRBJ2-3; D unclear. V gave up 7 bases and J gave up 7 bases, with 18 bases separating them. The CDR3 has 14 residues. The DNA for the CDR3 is TGTGCCAGCACCCCTTACATGGACCATAATACGCAGTATTTT. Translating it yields CASTPYMDHNTQYF.

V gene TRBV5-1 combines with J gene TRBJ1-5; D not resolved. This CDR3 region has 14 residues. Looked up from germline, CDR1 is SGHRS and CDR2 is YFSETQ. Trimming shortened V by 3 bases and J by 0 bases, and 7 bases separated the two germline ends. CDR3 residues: CASSSDSSNQPQHF. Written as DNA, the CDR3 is TGCGCCAGCAGCTCGGATAGTAGCAATCAGCCCCAGCATTTT.